A selection of T cell receptor beta chains follows, all from one sample in a study of OX40 agonist ivuxolimab in advanced cancers. Data came from immunoSEQ multiplex PCR; TCRdb stores just in-frame clones and leaves some out. The table lists 50,000 or so clones, over 80% of them singletons. The sequencing used CD4+ or CD8+ T cells sorted from blood, collected in a trial of the OX40 agonist ivuxolimab. These receptor sequences come from an adult with an advanced solid tumor such as melanoma, head and neck, liver or kidney cancer. The CDR3 runs from the conserved cysteine through the conserved F or W. Fields, in order: CDR3 length, J gene, clone size, V gene, CDR3 protein. Not every row has a clone size; where given, it reads once, few, many or a size class.

len: 12
j_gene: TRBJ2-7
abundance: .
v_gene: TRBV5-6
CDR3aa: CASSLLWGEQYF

len: 14
j_gene: TRBJ2-1
abundance: .
v_gene: TRBV27
CDR3aa: CASSSLLLAHEQFF

len: 11
j_gene: TRBJ2-2
abundance: .
v_gene: TRBV7-9
CDR3aa: CASSPGGELFF

len: 16
j_gene: TRBJ2-2
abundance: .
v_gene: TRBV5-6
CDR3aa: CASSLHDGRITGELFF

len: 15
j_gene: TRBJ1-5
abundance: .
v_gene: TRBV27
CDR3aa: CASSSGLGGNRPQHF

len: 17
j_gene: TRBJ1-2
abundance: .
v_gene: TRBV5-1
CDR3aa: CASSLDRDRGYNYGYTF

len: 17
j_gene: TRBJ1-3
abundance: once
v_gene: TRBV7-6
CDR3aa: CASSLDSTGALGNTIYF

len: 14
j_gene: TRBJ2-5
abundance: .
v_gene: TRBV10-3
CDR3aa: CAISDGQYQETQYF

len: 16
j_gene: TRBJ1-5
abundance: .
v_gene: TRBV28
CDR3aa: CASRHRQLDSNQPQHF

len: 17
j_gene: TRBJ1-1
abundance: few
v_gene: TRBV19
CDR3aa: CASSIDRGGHPDTEAFF

len: 16
j_gene: TRBJ1-2
abundance: once
v_gene: TRBV9
CDR3aa: CASSVAGTGGFYGYTF

len: 18
j_gene: TRBJ2-7
abundance: .
v_gene: TRBV5-4
CDR3aa: CASSFMGTLAGPTYEQYF

len: 16
j_gene: TRBJ1-5
abundance: .
v_gene: TRBV27
CDR3aa: CASSLYGRVSNQPQHF

len: 14
j_gene: TRBJ2-7
abundance: .
v_gene: TRBV6-5
CDR3aa: CASSKGTGGYEQYF

len: 15
j_gene: TRBJ2-7
abundance: .
v_gene: TRBV5-1
CDR3aa: CASNLAGGPSYEQYF

len: 14
j_gene: TRBJ2-7
abundance: .
v_gene: TRBV10-1
CDR3aa: CASSSGDKDHEQYF

len: 13
j_gene: TRBJ2-7
abundance: .
v_gene: TRBV5-1
CDR3aa: CASRRDGTYEQYF

len: 14
j_gene: TRBJ2-7
abundance: few
v_gene: TRBV7-8
CDR3aa: CASSPRGGAYEQYF

len: 10
j_gene: TRBJ2-3
abundance: .
v_gene: TRBV27
CDR3aa: CASTLKGPYF

len: 12
j_gene: TRBJ2-2
abundance: .
v_gene: TRBV7-9
CDR3aa: CASSVVIGELFF

len: 14
j_gene: TRBJ2-7
abundance: .
v_gene: TRBV13
CDR3aa: CASSLRRDPYEQYF

len: 14
j_gene: TRBJ1-5
abundance: .
v_gene: TRBV7-3
CDR3aa: CASSADRLNQPQHF

len: 15
j_gene: .
abundance: .
v_gene: TRBV6-6
CDR3aa: CASIRLAGGPHEQYF

len: 11
j_gene: TRBJ2-5
abundance: .
v_gene: TRBV6-1
CDR3aa: CASSPWETQYF

len: 13
j_gene: TRBJ1-6
abundance: .
v_gene: TRBV30
CDR3aa: CASQLGGNSPLHF

len: 14
j_gene: TRBJ1-5
abundance: .
v_gene: TRBV28
CDR3aa: CATRGTPGYQPQHF

len: 15
j_gene: TRBJ2-7
abundance: .
v_gene: TRBV11-2
CDR3aa: CASSLDRGSGRKQYF

len: 17
j_gene: TRBJ2-3
abundance: .
v_gene: TRBV2
CDR3aa: CASSEGRGGSSTDTQYF

len: 13
j_gene: TRBJ2-7
abundance: .
v_gene: TRBV6-5
CDR3aa: CASSPDISYEQYF

len: 11
j_gene: TRBJ1-3
abundance: .
v_gene: TRBV27
CDR3aa: CATRREGTIYF

len: 17
j_gene: TRBJ2-1
abundance: .
v_gene: TRBV11-3
CDR3aa: CASSPPGGGPSYNEQFF

len: 14
j_gene: TRBJ2-7
abundance: .
v_gene: TRBV9
CDR3aa: CASSVAGTSDEQYF

len: 14
j_gene: TRBJ2-1
abundance: .
v_gene: TRBV27
CDR3aa: CASSSGLTYNEQFF

len: 15
j_gene: TRBJ1-4
abundance: .
v_gene: TRBV4-3
CDR3aa: CASSQETGINEKLFF

len: 13
j_gene: TRBJ1-1
abundance: .
v_gene: TRBV9
CDR3aa: CASRGQGGTEAFF

len: 17
j_gene: TRBJ2-7
abundance: .
v_gene: TRBV21-1
CDR3aa: CASSQGREIHPAYEQYF

len: 14
j_gene: TRBJ1-4
abundance: .
v_gene: TRBV27
CDR3aa: CASSTRDSAEKLFF

len: 15
j_gene: TRBJ2-1
abundance: .
v_gene: TRBV4-3
CDR3aa: CASSPGLAGTNEQFF

len: 13
j_gene: TRBJ1-1
abundance: .
v_gene: TRBV19
CDR3aa: CASSRQGRTEAFF

len: 17
j_gene: TRBJ2-1
abundance: .
v_gene: TRBV9
CDR3aa: CASSGTSGGSSYNEQFF

len: 12
j_gene: TRBJ2-7
abundance: .
v_gene: TRBV9
CDR3aa: CASSATSNEQYF

len: 17
j_gene: TRBJ1-3
abundance: .
v_gene: TRBV4-3
CDR3aa: CASSQLTGTDSGNTIYF

len: 15
j_gene: TRBJ2-7
abundance: .
v_gene: TRBV15
CDR3aa: CATSSRTSGSNEQYF

len: 13
j_gene: TRBJ2-7
abundance: .
v_gene: TRBV11-2
CDR3aa: CASNLGWGYEQYF

len: 13
j_gene: TRBJ2-7
abundance: .
v_gene: TRBV19
CDR3aa: CASSPRGPNEQYF

len: 14
j_gene: TRBJ2-1
abundance: .
v_gene: TRBV4-1
CDR3aa: CASEVRVAYNEQFF

len: 13
j_gene: TRBJ2-7
abundance: .
v_gene: TRBV15
CDR3aa: CATRGDSSYEQYF

len: 11
j_gene: TRBJ2-7
abundance: .
v_gene: TRBV11-2
CDR3aa: CASSYSYEQYF